This T cell receptor (beta chain) was sequenced for a study of identical twins. Losses at the gene ends were 7 bases for V and 4 bases for J; bases not matched to a gene: 4. The CDR3 is 14 residues long. This clonotype was observed at least ten times. Its antigen is still unknown. The study, taken as a whole, reports: The study found weaker excess twin sharing in beta out-of-frame sequences.

MiXCR, applied by TCRdb to the 5' RACE reads, yields one record per CDR3 protein. The table lists about 530,000 distinct CDR3 sequences, more than 20% of them singletons. These data also featured in a second study, about yellow fever vaccine responses in identical twins.

This TCR was sampled from a woman aged 18 to 35 in good health. This chain joins TRBV12-3 or TRBV12-4 and TRBJ2-1, with 10 bases lining up with TRBD2. The sequenced sample consisted of CD4+ T cells sorted from blood. CDR3 amino acids: CASKRTSGYNEQFF. The CDR3 coding sequence is TGTGCCAGCAAGCGGACTAGCGGTTACAATGAGCAGTTCTTC.